Sequencing of this T cell receptor (beta chain) was carried out in a study of shared clonotypes between healthy human individuals. The protocol was immunoSEQ multiplex PCR, while the TCRdb copy is restricted to in-frame clones and leaves out a portion. Here the sample spans hundreds of thousands of clones, 77% being singletons. About this clone itself: A far more abundant clone sits one base away, making this likely a read error. As the CDR3 is not closed by the conserved phenylalanine or tryptophan, this likely results from a read error.

This receptor was identified in a woman aged 40 to 55 in good health. Some clones in this sample may be carry-over from other donors' samples. The sample comprised PBMCs.

The CDR3 coding sequence is TGTGCCAGCAGGAGGACAGATTACGAGCAGTACTCC. Its protein product is CASRRTDYEQYS. This sequence joins TRBV6-5 and TRBJ2-7, with TRBD1 as a possible D gene (6 bases). This CDR3 is 12 amino acids long. Deletions cut 6 bases from V and 4 bases from J, with 10 bases between. Germline-derived CDR1 and CDR2 are MNHEY and SVGAGI.